These 3 T cell receptor beta chains were sequenced from one sample in a study of blood T cell repertoires in COVID-19 (TCRdb year 2020). The library was obtained by the immunoSEQ multiplex PCR assay. TCRdb stores this immuneACCESS table with in-frame sequences only. Part of the clones is absent; in the studies checked, under half of the shortfall reflects unresolved V genes, and no reason is known for the rest. Across this sample there are around 130,000 clones, with roughly four fifths seen only once. In total, the top ten clones hold 18% of the sample. Sequencing was carried out using PBMCs or T cells enriched from blood (not recorded which). These receptors were obtained from a man aged 25-45 years who had recovered from COVID-19.

The chain recombines TRBV3-1 (or the pseudogene TRBV3-2) with TRBJ1-1; D is uncertain. CDR1 LGHDT and CDR2 YNNKEL come from the germline V gene (reference sequence). Trimming pared 0 bases from V and 1 base from J, leaving 9 bases between. This CDR3 has 15 residues. Here the CDR3 reads CASSQDRGRNTEAFF. In nucleotides, the CDR3 is TGTGCCAGCAGCCAAGACCGAGGGCGGAACACTGAAGCTTTCTTT.

The rearrangement uses TRBV5-1 and TRBJ2-7; 8 bases are shared with TRBD1. CDR3 length: 14 residues. The ends lost 0 bases at V and 5 bases at J; junction bases unmatched: 4. Germline-derived CDR1 and CDR2 are SGHRS and YFSETQ. The CDR3 loop is CASSLVGQGDEQYF. In DNA form, the CDR3 reads TGCGCCAGCAGCTTGGTCGGACAGGGCGACGAGCAGTACTTC.

The V call is TRBV19, the J call TRBJ1-4; TRBD1 agrees at 7 bases. CDR3 length: 16 amino acids. Germline loops: CDR1 LNHDA, CDR2 SQIVND (reference sequence). The J segment lost 3 bases and the V segment lost 3 bases, leaving 7 bases of the junction unmatched. The CDR3 region has the DNA TGTGCCAGTAGTATTCCAAGGGGACAGTCTAATGAAAAACTGTTTTTT. It encodes CASSIPRGQSNEKLFF.